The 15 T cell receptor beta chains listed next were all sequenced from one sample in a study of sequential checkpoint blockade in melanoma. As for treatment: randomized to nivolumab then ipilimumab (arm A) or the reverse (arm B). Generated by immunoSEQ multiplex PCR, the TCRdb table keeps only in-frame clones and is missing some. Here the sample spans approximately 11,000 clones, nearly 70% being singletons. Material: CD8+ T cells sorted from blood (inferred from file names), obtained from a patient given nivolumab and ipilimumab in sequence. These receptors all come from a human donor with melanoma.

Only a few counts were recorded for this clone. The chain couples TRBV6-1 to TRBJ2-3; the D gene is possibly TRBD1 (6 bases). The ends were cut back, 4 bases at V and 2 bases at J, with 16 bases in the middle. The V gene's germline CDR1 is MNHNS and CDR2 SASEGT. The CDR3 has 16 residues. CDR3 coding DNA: TGTGCCAGCAGTGCGTCCCAGGGACACAACACAGATACGCAGTATTTT. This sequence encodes CASSASQGHNTDTQYF.

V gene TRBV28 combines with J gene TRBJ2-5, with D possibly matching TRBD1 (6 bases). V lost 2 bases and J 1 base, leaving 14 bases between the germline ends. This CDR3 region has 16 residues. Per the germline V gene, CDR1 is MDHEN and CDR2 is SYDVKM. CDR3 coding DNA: TGTGCCAGCAGTTTAGTTGCAGGGGTGCCCCAAGAGACCCAGTACTTC. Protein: CASSLVAGVPQETQYF.

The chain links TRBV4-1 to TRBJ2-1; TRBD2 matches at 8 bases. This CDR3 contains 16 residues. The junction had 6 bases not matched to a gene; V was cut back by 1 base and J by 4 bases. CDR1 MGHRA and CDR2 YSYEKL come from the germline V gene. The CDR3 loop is CASSQGAGVTYNEQFF. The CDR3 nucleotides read TGCGCCAGCAGCCAAGGAGCGGGAGTTACGTACAATGAGCAGTTCTTC.

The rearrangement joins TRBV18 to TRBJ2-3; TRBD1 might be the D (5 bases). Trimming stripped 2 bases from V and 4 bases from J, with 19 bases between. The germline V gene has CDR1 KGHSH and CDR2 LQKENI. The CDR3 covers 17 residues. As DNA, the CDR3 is TGTGCCAGCTCACCATTCCCTCGGCAGGGAATGGCAGATACGCAGTATTTT. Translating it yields CASSPFPRQGMADTQYF.

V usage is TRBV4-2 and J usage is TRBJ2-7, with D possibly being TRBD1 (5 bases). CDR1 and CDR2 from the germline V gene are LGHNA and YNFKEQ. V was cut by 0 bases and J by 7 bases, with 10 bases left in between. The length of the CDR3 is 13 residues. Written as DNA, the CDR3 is TGTGCCAGCAGCCAAGAAGGGGTTCGGGAGCAGTACTTC. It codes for CASSQEGVREQYF.

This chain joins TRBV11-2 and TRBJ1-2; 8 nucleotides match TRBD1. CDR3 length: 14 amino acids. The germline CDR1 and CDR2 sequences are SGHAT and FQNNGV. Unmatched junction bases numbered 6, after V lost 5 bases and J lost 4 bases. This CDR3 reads CASSLGQEGYGYTF. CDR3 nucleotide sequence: TGTGCCAGCAGCCTGGGACAGGAAGGCTATGGCTACACCTTC.

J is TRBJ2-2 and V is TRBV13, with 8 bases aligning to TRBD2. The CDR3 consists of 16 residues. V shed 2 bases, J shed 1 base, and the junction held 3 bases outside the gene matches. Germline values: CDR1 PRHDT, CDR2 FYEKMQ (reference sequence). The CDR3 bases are TGTGCCAGCAGCTTATACGCGGGGGGGAACACCGGGGAGCTGTTTTTT. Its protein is CASSLYAGGNTGELFF.

CDR3 DNA: TGCAGCGTCGGACAGGGTGGCACCTACGAGCAGTACTTC. This gives the protein CSVGQGGTYEQYF. The chain couples TRBV29-1 to TRBJ2-7, with 8 positions matching TRBD1. The trim removed 6 bases at V and 2 bases at J, leaving 6 bases unmatched. CDR1 SQVTM and CDR2 ANQGSEA come from the germline V gene. This CDR3 region has 13 residues.

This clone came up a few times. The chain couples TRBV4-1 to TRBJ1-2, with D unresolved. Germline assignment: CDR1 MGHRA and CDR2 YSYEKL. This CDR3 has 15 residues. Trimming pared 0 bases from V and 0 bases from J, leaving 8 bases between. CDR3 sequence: CASSQEGRSNYGYTF. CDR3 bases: TGCGCCAGCAGCCAAGAGGGCCGGTCTAACTATGGCTACACCTTC.

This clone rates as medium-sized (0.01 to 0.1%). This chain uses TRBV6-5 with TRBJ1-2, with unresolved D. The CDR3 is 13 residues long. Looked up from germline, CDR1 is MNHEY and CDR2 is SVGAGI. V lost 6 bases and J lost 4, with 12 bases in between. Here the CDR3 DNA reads TGTGCCAGCAGCTCCCGACGGGGCTATGGCTACACCTTC. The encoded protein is CASSSRRGYGYTF.

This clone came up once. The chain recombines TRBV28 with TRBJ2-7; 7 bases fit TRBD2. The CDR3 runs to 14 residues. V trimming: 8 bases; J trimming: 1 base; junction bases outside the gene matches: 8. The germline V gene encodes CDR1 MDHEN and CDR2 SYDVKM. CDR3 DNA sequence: TGTGCCAGCTACGGGAGCGGGGAGTCCTACGAGCAGTACTTC. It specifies CASYGSGESYEQYF.

CDR3 bases: TGCGCCAGCAGCGAGCTAGCGGGAGGGTCGAATGAGCAGTTCTTC. It codes for CASSELAGGSNEQFF. V gene TRBV10-2 combines with J gene TRBJ2-1; 12 bases align to TRBD2. The CDR3 length is 15 residues. The V gene's germline CDR1 is WSHSY and CDR2 SAAADI. With 6 bases clipped from V and 7 bases from J, the junction kept 7 bases outside the gene matches.

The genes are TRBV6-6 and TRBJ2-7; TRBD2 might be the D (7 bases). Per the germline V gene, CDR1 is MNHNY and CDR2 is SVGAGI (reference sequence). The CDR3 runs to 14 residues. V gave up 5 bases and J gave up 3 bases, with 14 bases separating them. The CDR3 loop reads CASSTQGGGYEQYF. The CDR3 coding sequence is TGTGCCAGCAGTACACAGGGCGGGGGCTACGAGCAGTACTTC.

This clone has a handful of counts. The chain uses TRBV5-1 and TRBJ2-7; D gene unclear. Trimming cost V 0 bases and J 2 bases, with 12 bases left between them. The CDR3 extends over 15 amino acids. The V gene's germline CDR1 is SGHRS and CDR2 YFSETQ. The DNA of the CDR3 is TGCGCCAGCAGCTTGGCTGGGCGTTCGGCCTACGAGCAGTACTTC. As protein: CASSLAGRSAYEQYF.

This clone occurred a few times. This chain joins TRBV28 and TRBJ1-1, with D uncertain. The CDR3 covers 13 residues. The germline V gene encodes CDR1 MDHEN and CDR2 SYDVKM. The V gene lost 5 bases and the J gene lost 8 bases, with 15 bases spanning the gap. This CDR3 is CASSPFQALEAFF. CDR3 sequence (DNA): TGTGCCAGCAGTCCCTTCCAGGCCTTAGAAGCTTTCTTT.